The clone carrying this T cell receptor (beta chain) was picked up many times. The antigen is not known. Germline is not matched at one junction end, which may reflect a read error. This sample is drawn from a study of response to subunit inactivated influenza vaccine. CDR3 length: 11 amino acids. Germline V lookup: CDR1 DFQATT, CDR2 SNEGSKA (reference sequence). Points from the study as a whole: Each seasonal influenza vaccination, the authors suggested, recruits few new T cells.

Each CDR3 protein is one row after TCRdb ran MiXCR on the RT-PCR reads. The data contain 490,000 or so distinct CDR3 sequences, less than 10% of them seen just once; the ten biggest clones take up 10% to 15%. The sequencing used PBMCs from blood, collected around 25 months after vaccination. The source of this sequence is a man aged 45-69 years who received an inactivated influenza vaccine. The chain couples TRBV20-1 to TRBJ2-5; 10 bases map to TRBD2. The CDR3 DNA is TGCAGTGCTGGGACACTAGCGGGGAGTAGCTTC. Its translation is CSAGTLAGSSF.